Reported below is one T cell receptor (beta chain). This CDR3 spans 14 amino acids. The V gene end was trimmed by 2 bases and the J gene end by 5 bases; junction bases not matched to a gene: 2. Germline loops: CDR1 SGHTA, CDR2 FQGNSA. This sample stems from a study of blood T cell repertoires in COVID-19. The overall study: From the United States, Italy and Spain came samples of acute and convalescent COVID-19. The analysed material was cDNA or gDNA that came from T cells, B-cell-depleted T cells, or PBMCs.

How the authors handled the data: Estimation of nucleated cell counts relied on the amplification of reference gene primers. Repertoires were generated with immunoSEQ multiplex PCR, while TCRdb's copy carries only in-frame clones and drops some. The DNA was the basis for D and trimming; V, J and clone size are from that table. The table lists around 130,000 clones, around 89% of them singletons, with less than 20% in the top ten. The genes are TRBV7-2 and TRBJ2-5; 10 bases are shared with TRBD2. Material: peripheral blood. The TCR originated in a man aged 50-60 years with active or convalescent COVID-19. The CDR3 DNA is TGTGCCAGCAGCTTAACAGCGGGGGGGGAGACCCAGTACTTC. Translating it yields CASSLTAGGETQYF.